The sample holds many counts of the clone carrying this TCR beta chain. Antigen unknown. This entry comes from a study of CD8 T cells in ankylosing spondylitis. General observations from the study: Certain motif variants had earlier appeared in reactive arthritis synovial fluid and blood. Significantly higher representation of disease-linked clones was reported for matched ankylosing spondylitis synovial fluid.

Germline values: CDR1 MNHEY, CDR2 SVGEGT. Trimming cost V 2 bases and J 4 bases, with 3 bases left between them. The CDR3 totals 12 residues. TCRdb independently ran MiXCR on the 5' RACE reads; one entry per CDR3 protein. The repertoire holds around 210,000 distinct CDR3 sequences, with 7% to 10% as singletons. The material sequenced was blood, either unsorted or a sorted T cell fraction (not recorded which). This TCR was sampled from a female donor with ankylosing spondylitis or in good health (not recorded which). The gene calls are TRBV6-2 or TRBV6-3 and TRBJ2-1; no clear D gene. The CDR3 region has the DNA TGTGCCAGCAGTTACCTATACAATGAGCAGTTCTTC. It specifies CASSYLYNEQFF.